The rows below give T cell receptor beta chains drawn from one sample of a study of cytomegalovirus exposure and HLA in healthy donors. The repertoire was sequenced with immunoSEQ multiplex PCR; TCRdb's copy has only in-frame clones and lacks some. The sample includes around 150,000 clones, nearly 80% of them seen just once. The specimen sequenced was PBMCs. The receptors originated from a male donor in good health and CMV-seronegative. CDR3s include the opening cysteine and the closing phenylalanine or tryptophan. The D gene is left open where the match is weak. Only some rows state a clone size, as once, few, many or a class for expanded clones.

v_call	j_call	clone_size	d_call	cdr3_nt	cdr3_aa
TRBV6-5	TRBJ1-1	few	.	TGTGCCAGCACAGGTAACATGAACACTGAAGCTTTCTTT	CASTGNMNTEAFF
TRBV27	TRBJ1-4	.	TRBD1	TGTGCCAGCAGATTACAGGGGGCGAATGAAAAACTGTTTTTT	CASRLQGANEKLFF
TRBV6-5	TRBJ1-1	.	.	TGTGCCAGCAGTTACCCAGGGGTGGCCACTGAAGCTTTCTTT	CASSYPGVATEAFF
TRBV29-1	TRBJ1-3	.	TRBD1	TGCAGCGGACAGGGACCTCCCGGAAACACCATATATTTT	CSGQGPPGNTIYF
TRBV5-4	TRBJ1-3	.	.	TGTGCCAGCAGCTTGGAAAAGGGGGCTGGAAACACCATATATTTT	CASSLEKGAGNTIYF
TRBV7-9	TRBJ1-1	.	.	TGTGCCAGCAGCTTAGAGAGCACTGAAGCTTTCTTT	CASSLESTEAFF
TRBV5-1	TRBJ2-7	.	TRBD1	TGCGCCAGCAGCCCCAGGGACAGCAACTACGAGCAGTACTTC	CASSPRDSNYEQYF
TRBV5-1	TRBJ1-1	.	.	TGCGCCAGCAGCTCCGGGTCTCGGGGAGGGAACACTGAAGCTTTCTTT	CASSSGSRGGNTEAFF
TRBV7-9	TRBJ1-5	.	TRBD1	TGTGCCAGCAGGCAACCGGGACAGGGGATATGCTGTCAGCCCCAGCATTTT	CASRQPGQGICCQPQHF
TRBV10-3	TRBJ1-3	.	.	TGTGCCATCAGTGAGTCGCGGCCTCAACAGGCAAACACCATATATTTT	CAISESRPQQANTIYF
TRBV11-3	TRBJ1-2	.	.	TGTGCCAGCAGCTATGACTTCTATGGCTACACCTTC	CASSYDFYGYTF
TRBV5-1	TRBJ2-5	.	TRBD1	TGCGCCAGCAGCGCAACAGGGGGCGTCGAGACCCAGTACTTC	CASSATGGVETQYF
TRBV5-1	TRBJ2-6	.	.	TGCGCCAGCAGCTTGGACAGTCCCTCTGGGGCCAACGTCCTGACTTTC	CASSLDSPSGANVLTF
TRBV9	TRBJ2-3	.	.	TGTGCCAGCACCTTGGGCTCGGGCACAGATACGCAGTATTTT	CASTLGSGTDTQYF
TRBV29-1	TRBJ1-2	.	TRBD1	TGCAGCGTTCCCGGGACAGGGAACTATGGCTACACCTTC	CSVPGTGNYGYTF
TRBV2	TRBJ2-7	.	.	TGTGCCAGCAGGTATGGAAGGGACTTGGCCTACGAGCAGTACTTC	CASRYGRDLAYEQYF
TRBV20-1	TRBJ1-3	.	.	TGCAGTGCTAGAACAGGAAACACCATATATTTT	CSARTGNTIYF
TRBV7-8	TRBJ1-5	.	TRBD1	TGTGCCAGCAGCTTAGCCTCGACAGGGGTGAATAGCAATCAGCCCCAGCATTTT	CASSLASTGVNSNQPQHF
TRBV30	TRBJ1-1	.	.	TGTGCCTGGAGTGTTGGCTTTGAAGCTTTCTTT	CAWSVGFEAFF
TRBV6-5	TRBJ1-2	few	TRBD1	TGTGCCAGCGGGTTCGGGACAGCCGATGGCTACACCTTC	CASGFGTADGYTF
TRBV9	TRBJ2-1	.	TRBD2	TGTGCCAGCAGCGTAGAAGGTGGGGGGGGTACCTACAATGAGCAGTTCTTC	CASSVEGGGGTYNEQFF
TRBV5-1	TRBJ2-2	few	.	TGCGCCAGCAGCGCTATAGACACCGGGGAGCTGTTTTTT	CASSAIDTGELFF
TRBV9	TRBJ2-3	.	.	TGTGCCAGCAGCCAAACGGGGAGTTTCGGCACAGATACGCAGTATTTT	CASSQTGSFGTDTQYF
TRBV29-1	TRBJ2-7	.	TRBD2	TGCAGCGTTGGCCTTACTAGCGGGAGCTTCAACGAGCAGTACTTC	CSVGLTSGSFNEQYF
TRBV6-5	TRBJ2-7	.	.	TGTGCCAGCGCCGTTGGGGGGGCGACTTACTATGAGCAGTACTTC	CASAVGGATYYEQYF
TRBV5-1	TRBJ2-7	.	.	TGCGCCAGCAGCTTGTATCCAGGGACACAAGGAAACGAGCAGTACTTC	CASSLYPGTQGNEQYF
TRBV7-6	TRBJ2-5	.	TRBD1	TGTGCCAGCAGCTTAGGGGCGACAGGGCAGGGGACCCAGTACTTC	CASSLGATGQGTQYF
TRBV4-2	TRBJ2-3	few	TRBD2	TGTGCCAGCAGCCCTCGGACTAGCGGGTCTAGCACAGATACGCAGTATTTT	CASSPRTSGSSTDTQYF
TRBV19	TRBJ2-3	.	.	TGTGCCAGTAGTATAGCGACGGGCGGGGACCGACGAGATACGCAGTATTTT	CASSIATGGDRRDTQYF
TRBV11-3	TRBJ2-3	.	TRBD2	TGTGCCAGCAGCTCGCGACTAGCGGGGGCCGGAACAGATACGCAGTATTTT	CASSSRLAGAGTDTQYF
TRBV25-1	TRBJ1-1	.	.	TGTGCCAGCAGGGGCCCCCTTTTCACTGAAGCTTTCTTT	CASRGPLFTEAFF
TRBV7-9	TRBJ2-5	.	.	TGTGCCAGCAGCTTATGGGCGGAGACCCAGTACTTC	CASSLWAETQYF
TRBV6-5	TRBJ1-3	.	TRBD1	TGTGCCAGCAGTCGTGACAGGGTAGCTGGAAACACCATATATTTT	CASSRDRVAGNTIYF
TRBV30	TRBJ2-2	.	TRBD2	TGTGCCTGGAGCGAGCGGGGGCCCGGGGAGCTGTTTTTT	CAWSERGPGELFF
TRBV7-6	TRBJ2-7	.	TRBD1	TGTGCCAGCAGCTTAGAGGCGACAGGGGGCCTATCCTACGAGCAGTACTTC	CASSLEATGGLSYEQYF
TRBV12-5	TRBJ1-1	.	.	TGTGCTAGTGGTCCTGGGACATGGACTGAAGCTTTCTTT	CASGPGTWTEAFF
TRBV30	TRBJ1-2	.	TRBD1	TGTGCCTGGACCGGACAGGGGATGAGCGGCTACACCTTC	CAWTGQGMSGYTF
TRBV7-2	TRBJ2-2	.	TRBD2	TGTGCCAGCAGCTCCCGGATAGCGGGTGGCACCGGGGAGCTGTTTTTT	CASSSRIAGGTGELFF
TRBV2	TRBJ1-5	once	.	TGTGCCAGTCGAGAGAGCAATCAGCCCCAGCATTTT	CASRESNQPQHF
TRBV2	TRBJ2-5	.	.	TGTGCCAGCAGTGTTTCAGGGGTCGTAGAGACCCAGTACTTC	CASSVSGVVETQYF
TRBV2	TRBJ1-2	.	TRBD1	TGTGCCAGTGCCGGGACAGGGGTTAACTATGGCTACACCTTC	CASAGTGVNYGYTF
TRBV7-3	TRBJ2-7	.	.	TGTGCCAGCAGCTCAATAGGGGGAAGCTCCTACGAGCAGTACTTC	CASSSIGGSSYEQYF
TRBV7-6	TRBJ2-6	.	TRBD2	TGTGCCAGCACCCCACTCGAGGGAGGGGCGCTTGGGGCCAACGTCCTGACTTTC	CASTPLEGGALGANVLTF